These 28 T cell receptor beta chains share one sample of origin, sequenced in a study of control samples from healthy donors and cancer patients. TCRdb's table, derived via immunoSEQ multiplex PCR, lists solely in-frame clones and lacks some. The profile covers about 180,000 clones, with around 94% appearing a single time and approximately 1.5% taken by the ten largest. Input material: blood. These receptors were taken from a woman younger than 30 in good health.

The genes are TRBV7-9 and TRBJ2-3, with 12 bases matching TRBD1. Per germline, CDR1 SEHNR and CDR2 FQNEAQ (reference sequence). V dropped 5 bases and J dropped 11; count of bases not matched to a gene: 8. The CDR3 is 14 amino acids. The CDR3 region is CASSPGTGGAGQYF. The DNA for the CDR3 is TGTGCCAGCAGCCCCGGGACAGGGGGCGCTGGGCAGTATTTT.

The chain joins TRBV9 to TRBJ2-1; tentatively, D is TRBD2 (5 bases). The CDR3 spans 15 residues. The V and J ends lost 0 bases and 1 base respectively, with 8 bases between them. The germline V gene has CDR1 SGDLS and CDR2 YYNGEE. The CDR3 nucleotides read TGTGCCAGCAGCGTAGATACGGGGTCCTACAATGAGCAGTTCTTC. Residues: CASSVDTGSYNEQFF.

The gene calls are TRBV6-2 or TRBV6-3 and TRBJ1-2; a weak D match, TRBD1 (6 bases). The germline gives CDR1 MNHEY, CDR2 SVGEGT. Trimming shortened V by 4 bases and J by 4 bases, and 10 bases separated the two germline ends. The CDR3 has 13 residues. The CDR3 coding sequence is TGTGCCAGCAGTTCAGACAGGTTCTATGGCTACACCTTC. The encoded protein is CASSSDRFYGYTF.

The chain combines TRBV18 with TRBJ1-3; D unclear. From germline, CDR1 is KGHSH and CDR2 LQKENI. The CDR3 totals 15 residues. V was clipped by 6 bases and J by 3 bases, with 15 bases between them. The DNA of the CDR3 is TGTGCCAGCTCCCGGACCCCCGGTATTGGAAACACCATATATTTT. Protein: CASSRTPGIGNTIYF.

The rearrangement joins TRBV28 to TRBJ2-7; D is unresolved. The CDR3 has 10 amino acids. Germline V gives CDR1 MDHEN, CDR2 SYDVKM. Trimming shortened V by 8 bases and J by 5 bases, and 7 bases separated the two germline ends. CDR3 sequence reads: CASGENEQYF. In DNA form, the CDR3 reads TGTGCCAGCGGGGAAAACGAGCAGTACTTC.

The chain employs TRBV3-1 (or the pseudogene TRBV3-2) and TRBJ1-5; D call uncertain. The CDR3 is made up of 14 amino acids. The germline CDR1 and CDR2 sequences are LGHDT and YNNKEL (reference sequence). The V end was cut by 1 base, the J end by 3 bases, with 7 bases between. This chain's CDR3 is CASSQAGLNQPQHF. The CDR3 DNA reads TGTGCCAGCAGCCAAGCTGGGCTCAATCAGCCCCAGCATTTT.

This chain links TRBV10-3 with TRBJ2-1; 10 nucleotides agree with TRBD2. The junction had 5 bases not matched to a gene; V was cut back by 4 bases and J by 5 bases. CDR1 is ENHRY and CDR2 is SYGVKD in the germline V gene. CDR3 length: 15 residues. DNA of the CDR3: TGTGCCATCAGTGCCCCTAGCGGGAGACACAATGAGCAGTTCTTC. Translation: CAISAPSGRHNEQFF.

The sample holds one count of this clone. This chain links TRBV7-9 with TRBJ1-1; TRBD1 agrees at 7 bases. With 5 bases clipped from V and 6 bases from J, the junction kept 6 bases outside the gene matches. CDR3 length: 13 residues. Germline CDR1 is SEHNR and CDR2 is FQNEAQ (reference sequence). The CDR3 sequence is CASSQRTGAEAFF. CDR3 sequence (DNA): TGTGCCAGCAGCCAGAGGACAGGAGCTGAAGCTTTCTTT.

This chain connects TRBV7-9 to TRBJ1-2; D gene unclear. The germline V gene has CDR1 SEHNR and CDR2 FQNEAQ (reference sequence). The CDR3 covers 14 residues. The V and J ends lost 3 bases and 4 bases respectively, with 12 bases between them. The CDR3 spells CASSFTPALYGYTF. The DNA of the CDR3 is TGTGCCAGCAGCTTTACCCCAGCCCTCTATGGCTACACCTTC.

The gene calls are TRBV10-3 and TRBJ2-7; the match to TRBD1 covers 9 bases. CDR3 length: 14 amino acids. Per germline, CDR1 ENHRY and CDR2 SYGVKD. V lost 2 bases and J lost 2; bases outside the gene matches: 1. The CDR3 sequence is CAISETGGAYEQYF. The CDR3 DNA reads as TGTGCCATCAGTGAGACAGGGGGCGCCTACGAGCAGTACTTC.

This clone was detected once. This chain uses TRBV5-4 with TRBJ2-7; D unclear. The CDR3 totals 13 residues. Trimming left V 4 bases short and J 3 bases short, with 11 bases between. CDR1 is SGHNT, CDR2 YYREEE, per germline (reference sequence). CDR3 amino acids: CASSRTPYYEQYF. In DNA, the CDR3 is TGTGCCAGCAGCAGAACTCCCTACTACGAGCAGTACTTC.

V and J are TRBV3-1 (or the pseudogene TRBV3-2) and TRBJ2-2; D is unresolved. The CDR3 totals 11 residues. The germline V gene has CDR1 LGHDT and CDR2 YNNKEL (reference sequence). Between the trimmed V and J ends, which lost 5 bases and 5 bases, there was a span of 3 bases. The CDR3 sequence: CASSTTGELFF. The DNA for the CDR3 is TGTGCCAGCAGCACAACCGGGGAGCTGTTTTTT.

This CDR3 is CASSSTGANYGYTF. CDR3 bases: TGTGCCAGCAGCTCGACAGGCGCTAACTATGGCTACACCTTC. The rearrangement uses TRBV4-2 and TRBJ1-2; perhaps TRBD1 as D (6 bases). Trimming stripped 5 bases from V and 0 bases from J, with 10 bases between. This CDR3 has 14 residues. Germline V lookup: CDR1 LGHNA, CDR2 YNFKEQ.

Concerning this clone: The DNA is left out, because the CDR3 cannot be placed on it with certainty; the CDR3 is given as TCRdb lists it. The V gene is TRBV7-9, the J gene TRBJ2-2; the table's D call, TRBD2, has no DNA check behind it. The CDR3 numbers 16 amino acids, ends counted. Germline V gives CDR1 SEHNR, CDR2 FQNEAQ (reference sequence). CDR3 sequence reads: CASSLEVAGGSGEKFF.

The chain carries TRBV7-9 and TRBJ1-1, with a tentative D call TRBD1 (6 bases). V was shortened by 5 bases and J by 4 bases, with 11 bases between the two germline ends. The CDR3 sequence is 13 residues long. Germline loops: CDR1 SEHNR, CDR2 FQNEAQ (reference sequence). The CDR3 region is CASSPQGRTEAFF. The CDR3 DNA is TGTGCCAGCAGCCCCCAGGGGCGCACTGAAGCTTTCTTT.

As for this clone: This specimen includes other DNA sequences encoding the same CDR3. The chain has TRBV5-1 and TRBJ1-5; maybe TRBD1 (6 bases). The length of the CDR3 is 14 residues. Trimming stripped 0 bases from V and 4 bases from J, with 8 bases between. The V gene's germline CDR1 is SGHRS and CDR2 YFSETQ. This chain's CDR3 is CASSLGTANQPQHF. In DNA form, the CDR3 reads TGCGCCAGCAGCTTGGGGACAGCAAATCAGCCCCAGCATTTT.

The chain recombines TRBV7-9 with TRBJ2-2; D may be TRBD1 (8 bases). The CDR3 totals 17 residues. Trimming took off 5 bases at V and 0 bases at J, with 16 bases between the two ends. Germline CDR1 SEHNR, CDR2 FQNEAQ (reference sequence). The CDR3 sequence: CASSLFTGGANTGELFF. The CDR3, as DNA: TGTGCCAGCAGCCTTTTTACAGGGGGGGCGAACACCGGGGAGCTGTTTTTT.

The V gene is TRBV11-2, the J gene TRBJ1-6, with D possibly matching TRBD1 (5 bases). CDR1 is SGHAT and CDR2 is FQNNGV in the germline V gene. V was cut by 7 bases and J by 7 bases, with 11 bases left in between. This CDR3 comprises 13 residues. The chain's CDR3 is CASTSGENSPLHF. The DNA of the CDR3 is TGTGCCAGCACCTCGGGGGAAAATTCACCCCTCCACTTT. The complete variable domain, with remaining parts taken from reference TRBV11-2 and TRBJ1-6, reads EAGVAQSPRYKIIEKRQSVAFWCNPISGHATLYWYQQILGQGPKLLIQFQNNGVVDDSQLPKDRFSAERLKGVDSTLKIQPAKLEDSAVYLCASTSGENSPLHFGNGTRLTVT.

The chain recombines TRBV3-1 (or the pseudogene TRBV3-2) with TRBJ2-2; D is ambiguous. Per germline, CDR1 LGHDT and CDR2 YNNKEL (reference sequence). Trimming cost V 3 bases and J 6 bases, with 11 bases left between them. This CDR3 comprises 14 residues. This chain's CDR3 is CASSQFVLAGELFF. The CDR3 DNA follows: TGTGCCAGCAGCCAGTTTGTTCTCGCCGGGGAGCTGTTTTTT.

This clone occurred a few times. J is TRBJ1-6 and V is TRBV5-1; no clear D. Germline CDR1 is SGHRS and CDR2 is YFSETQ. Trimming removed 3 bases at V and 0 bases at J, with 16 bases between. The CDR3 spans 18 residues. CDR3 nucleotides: TGCGCCAGCAGCTACCGGACGGACCCAAGCTCCTATAATTCACCCCTCCACTTT. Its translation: CASSYRTDPSSYNSPLHF.

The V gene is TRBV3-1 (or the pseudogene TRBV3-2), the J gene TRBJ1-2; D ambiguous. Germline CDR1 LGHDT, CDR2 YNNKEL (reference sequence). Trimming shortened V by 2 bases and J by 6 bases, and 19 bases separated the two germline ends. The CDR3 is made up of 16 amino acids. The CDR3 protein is CASSQLGPLGEDGYTF. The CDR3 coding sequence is TGTGCCAGCAGCCAACTAGGTCCTCTAGGCGAGGATGGCTACACCTTC.

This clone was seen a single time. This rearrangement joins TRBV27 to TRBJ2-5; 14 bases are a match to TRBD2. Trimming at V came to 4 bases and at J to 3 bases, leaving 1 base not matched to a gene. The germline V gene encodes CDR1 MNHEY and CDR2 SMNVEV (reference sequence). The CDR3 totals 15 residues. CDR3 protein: CASSWTSGGKETQYF. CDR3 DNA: TGTGCCAGCAGTTGGACTAGCGGGGGGAAAGAGACCCAGTACTTC.

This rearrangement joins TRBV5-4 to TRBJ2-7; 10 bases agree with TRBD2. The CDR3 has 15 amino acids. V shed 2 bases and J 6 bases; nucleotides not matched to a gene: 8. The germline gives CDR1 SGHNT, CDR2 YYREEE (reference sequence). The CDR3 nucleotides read TGTGCCAGCAGCTTTACCGGACTAGCGGAGGCCGAGCAGTACTTC. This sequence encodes CASSFTGLAEAEQYF.

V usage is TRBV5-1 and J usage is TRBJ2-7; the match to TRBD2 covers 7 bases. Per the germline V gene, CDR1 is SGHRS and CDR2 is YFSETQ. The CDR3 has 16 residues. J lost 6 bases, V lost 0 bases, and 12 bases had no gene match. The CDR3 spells CASSLVYGRASVEQYF. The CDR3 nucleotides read TGCGCCAGCAGCTTGGTTTATGGGAGGGCCTCGGTCGAGCAGTACTTC.

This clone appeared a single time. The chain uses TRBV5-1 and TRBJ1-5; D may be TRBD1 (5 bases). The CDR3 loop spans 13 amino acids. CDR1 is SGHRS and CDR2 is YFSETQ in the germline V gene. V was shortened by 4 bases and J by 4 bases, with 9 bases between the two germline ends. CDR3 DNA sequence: TGCGCCAGCAGCCTGGGGCCGAATCAGCCCCAGCATTTT. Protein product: CASSLGPNQPQHF. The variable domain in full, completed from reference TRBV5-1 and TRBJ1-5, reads KAGVTQTPRYLIKTRGQQVTLSCSPISGHRSVSWYQQTPGQGLQFLFEYFSETQRNKGNFPGRFSGRQFSNSRSEMNVSTLELGDSALYLCASSLGPNQPQHFGDGTRLSIL.

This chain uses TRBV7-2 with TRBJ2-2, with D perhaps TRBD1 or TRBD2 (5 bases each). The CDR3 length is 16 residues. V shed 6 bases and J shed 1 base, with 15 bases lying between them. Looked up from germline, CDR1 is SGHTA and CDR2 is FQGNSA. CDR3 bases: TGTGCCAGCAGGGGGACCCTCAGGGAGAACACCGGGGAGCTGTTTTTT. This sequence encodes CASRGTLRENTGELFF.

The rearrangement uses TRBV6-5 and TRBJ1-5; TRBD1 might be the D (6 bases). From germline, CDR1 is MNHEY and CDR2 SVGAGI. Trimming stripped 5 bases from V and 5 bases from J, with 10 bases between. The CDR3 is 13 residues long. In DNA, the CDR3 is TGTGCCAGCAGTACGGACAGAGATCAGCCCCAGCATTTT. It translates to CASSTDRDQPQHF.

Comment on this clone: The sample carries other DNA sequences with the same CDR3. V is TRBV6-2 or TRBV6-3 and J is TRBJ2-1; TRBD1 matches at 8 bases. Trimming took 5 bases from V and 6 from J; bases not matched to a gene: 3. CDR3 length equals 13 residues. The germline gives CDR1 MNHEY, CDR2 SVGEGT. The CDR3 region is CASSRTGGNEQFF. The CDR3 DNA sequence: TGTGCCAGCAGTCGTACAGGGGGCAATGAGCAGTTCTTC.